Each of the 15 T cell receptor beta chains below was sequenced from the same sample in a study of blood T cells in healthy people across ages. A second roughly 6 to 11 cycle PCR used barcoded and J-beta primers. TCRdb analysed the 5' RACE reads with MiXCR anew, one entry per CDR3 protein. Here the sample spans some 640,000 distinct CDR3 sequences, roughly 30% being singletons. The sequenced sample was blood. The receptor set was obtained from a woman of 80 years or more in good health.

The gene calls are TRBV5-1 and TRBJ2-1, with D perhaps given as TRBD1 or TRBD2 (5 bases each). V lost 7 bases to trimming and J lost 9 bases, with 11 bases between them. Germline loops: CDR1 SGHRS, CDR2 YFSETQ. The CDR3 runs 11 residues. CDR3 amino acids: CASLGESEQFF. The CDR3, as DNA: TGCGCCAGCCTGGGGGAGAGTGAGCAGTTCTTC.

This clonotype has ten or more counts. The J gene is TRBJ2-3, the V gene TRBV6-1; tentatively, D is TRBD1 or TRBD2 (5 bases each). This CDR3 has 13 amino acids. Trimming took 8 bases from V and 5 from J, leaving 14 bases between them. CDR1 is MNHNS and CDR2 is SASEGT in the germline V gene. DNA of the CDR3: TGTGCCAGCGGTACACGGGGACGAGATACGCAGTATTTT. Encoded protein: CASGTRGRDTQYF.

This rearrangement joins TRBV5-4 to TRBJ1-2; 8 bases are a match to TRBD1. The V segment lost 9 bases and the J segment 4 bases; nucleotides outside the gene matches: 5. CDR1 and CDR2 from the germline V gene are SGHNT and YYREEE (reference sequence). CDR3 length equals 12 residues. CDR3 amino acids: CAITDRAYGYTF. The CDR3, as DNA: TGTGCCATCACGGACAGGGCCTATGGCTACACCTTC.

In this sample, this clonotype turned up many times. The chain recombines TRBV15 with TRBJ2-3; D perhaps matches TRBD2 (6 bases). The CDR3 is 13 residues long. Trimming cost V 6 bases and J 2 bases, with 9 bases left between them. Germline CDR1 is LNHNV and CDR2 is YYDKDF (reference sequence). CDR3: CATSPGLTDTQYF. DNA for the CDR3: TGTGCCACCAGTCCGGGACTCACAGATACGCAGTATTTT.

A single count supports this clonotype. A much larger clone differs from this one at a single base, so this may be a read error. The chain recombines TRBV7-2 with TRBJ1-2; D not certain. Germline loops: CDR1 SGHTA, CDR2 FQGNSA. The V and J ends lost 1 base and 7 bases respectively, with 13 bases between them. The CDR3 covers 14 residues. The CDR3 sequence is CASSLDFWRGGYTF. CDR3 in DNA: TGTGCCAGCAGCTTAGACTTCTGGCGTGGTGGCTACACCTTC.

This clonotype appeared a few times. This sequence joins TRBV9 and TRBJ1-5, with 7 bases aligning to TRBD1. Trimming cost V 4 bases and J 6 bases; bases outside gene matches: 10. This CDR3 comprises 15 residues. From germline, CDR1 is SGDLS and CDR2 YYNGEE. The CDR3 DNA sequence: TGTGCCAGCAGCACCTCAGGGGGGGTGGGTCAGCCCCAGCATTTT. This encodes CASSTSGGVGQPQHF.

This clonotype was observed many times. J is TRBJ2-7 and V is TRBV20-1, with D perhaps matching TRBD2 (6 bases). The CDR3 is made up of 19 amino acids. V lost 0 bases, J lost 1 base, and 25 bases lay in between. Germline V gene sequence: CDR1 DFQATT, CDR2 SNEGSKA (reference sequence). The CDR3, as DNA: TGCAGTGCTAGAGACCCGGGACTTCAACCGCTTAAGGGATCCTACGAGCAGTACTTC. Protein: CSARDPGLQPLKGSYEQYF.

The chain employs TRBV29-1 and TRBJ1-1, with a weak D call TRBD1 (6 bases). This CDR3 contains 11 residues. V was shortened by 7 bases and J by 3 bases, with 9 bases between the two germline ends. Germline-derived CDR1 and CDR2 are SQVTM and ANQGSEA. CDR3 nucleotides: TGCAGCGGCCAGGGGCACACTGAAGCTTTCTTT. Translating it yields CSGQGHTEAFF.

This clonotype showed up many times. The rearrangement joins TRBV7-9 to TRBJ1-2; tentatively, D is TRBD1 (6 bases). Germline V gene data show CDR1 as SEHNR and CDR2 as FQNEAQ (reference sequence). V was shortened by 4 bases and J by 5 bases, with 17 bases between the two germline ends. The CDR3 contains 15 residues. DNA of the CDR3: TGTGCCAGCAGCTCGCCCTCAGGGGAACCGTATGGCTACACCTTC. It yields the protein CASSSPSGEPYGYTF.

V is TRBV7-2 and J is TRBJ2-5; 7 nucleotides align to TRBD2. After removal of 6 bases from V and 2 bases from J, the junction contained 9 bases not matched to a gene. CDR3 length equals 15 residues. Germline assignment: CDR1 SGHTA and CDR2 FQGNSA. The CDR3 spells CASSSPAGGQETQYF. The CDR3 coding sequence is TGTGCCAGCAGTTCCCCGGCCGGGGGGCAAGAGACCCAGTACTTC. The variable domain in full, completed from reference TRBV7-2 and TRBJ2-5, reads GAGVSQSPSNKVTEKGKDVELRCDPISGHTALYWYRQSLGQGLEFLIYFQGNSAPDKSGLPSDRFSAERTGGSVSTLTIQRTQQEDSAVYLCASSSPAGGQETQYFGPGTRLLVL.

Many counts were recorded for this clonotype. The CDR3 region has the DNA TGCAGTGCTAGCCTACCGGCCCCTGCTTCAGCGTCAGATACGCAGTATTTT. Translating gives CSASLPAPASASDTQYF. The chain recombines TRBV20-1 with TRBJ2-3; D not resolved. Per germline, CDR1 DFQATT and CDR2 SNEGSKA (reference sequence). The CDR3 runs 17 residues. The V end was cut by 3 bases, the J end by 4 bases, with 23 bases between.

The gene calls are TRBV24-1 and TRBJ2-2, with 9 bases identical to TRBD1. The CDR3 contains 16 residues. Germline V gives CDR1 KGHDR, CDR2 SFDVKD. The V segment lost 3 bases and the J segment 5 bases; nucleotides outside the gene matches: 6. Written as DNA, the CDR3 is TGTGCCACCAGTGATCCCCGGGACAGGGCTACCGGGGAGCTGTTTTTT. Its protein product is CATSDPRDRATGELFF.

A remark on this clonotype: This may be a read error: a much more frequent sequence differs by one nucleotide. V and J are TRBV5-8 and TRBJ2-1, with 12 nucleotides matching TRBD2. The junction had 9 bases not matched to a gene; V was cut back by 3 bases and J by 8 bases. CDR1 and CDR2 from the germline V gene are SGHTS and YDEGEE. CDR3 size: 16 residues. CDR3 coding DNA: TGTGCCAGCAGCTATTTTGGGACTAGCGGGTACGATGAGCAGTTCTTC. Protein product: CASSYFGTSGYDEQFF.

Note on this clonotype: Possible read error: a much larger clone is one base away. The rearrangement joins TRBV6-2 or TRBV6-3 to TRBJ2-4; no firm D call. The J call may be in error: the DNA end matches TRBJ2-7 better. This CDR3 is 13 amino acids long. Germline CDR1 is MNHEY and CDR2 is SVGEGT. The DNA for the CDR3 is TGTGCCAGCAGTTACTCGACTTACTGCGAGCAGTACTTC. Its translation: CASSYSTYCEQYF.

This clonotype was counted many times. The V and J genes are TRBV5-5 and TRBJ1-2, with D perhaps matching TRBD1 (6 bases). The CDR3 runs 20 residues. CDR1 and CDR2 (germline): SGHKS, YYEKEE (reference sequence). Between the trimmed V and J ends, which lost 1 base and 5 bases, there was a span of 30 bases. CDR3 in amino acids: CASSLPLPNREIEELYGYTF. CDR3 in DNA: TGTGCCAGCAGCTTGCCCCTCCCAAACAGGGAAATAGAGGAGTTATATGGCTACACCTTC.